Included here is one T cell receptor (beta chain) sequence, with context. Only a few counts were recorded for this clonotype. Its binding antigen is unknown. Per-base quality was not reported, and no clone a single base away is much larger than it. This specimen comes from a study of early T cells in non-severe SARS-CoV-2 infection (dated by TCRdb to the early 2020s). About the investigation overall: Bulk RNA from unsorted whole blood was used for TCR sequencing, so alpha and beta chains could not be paired.

Taken from the germline V gene, the CDR1 and CDR2 loops are SGHAT and FQNNGV. From V the trimming removes 2 bases and from J it removes 3 bases, while the gene matches leave 7 bases of the junction unaccounted for. From its cysteine to its phenylalanine, the CDR3 spans 15 amino acids. Here the CDR3 DNA is all that survives: 45 bases in frame from base 1. Library method: 5' RACE. Reads for this sample came from a NextSeq 500. Unique molecular identifiers were attached to individual cDNA molecules in the TCR library protocol so that sequencing error and PCR bias could be corrected. Both TCR alpha and beta chains were sequenced, and tight co-correlation was observed between alpha and beta sequence abundances in each sample. The study's own analysis went as follows. V gene, J gene and CDR3 annotation of TCR sequences was performed with Decombinator V4. TCRs were defined as expanded if a significant change between any two time points was detected under a Poisson model with p below 0.0001. TCR abundances were normalised to the total number of TCRs sequenced per sample and were expressed as counts per million. MAIT TCRs were defined by TRAV1-2 paired with TRAJ12, TRAJ20 or TRAJ33, and iNKT TCRs by TRAV10 paired with TRAJ18. A search of VDJdb, accessed on 1 November 2021, was run for TCRs annotated to CMV, EBV and SARS-CoV-2, with TCRs annotated for multiple antigens excluded. TCRdb itself trimmed the public reads at Q25 with fastp, ran MiXCR and retained productive beta chains. Each entry merges the rows of one CDR3 protein and shows their most common DNA and genes. TCRdb, not the original authors, processed these V and J calls. The sample yields tens of thousands of distinct CDR3 sequences; around a tenth were counted once. Jointly, the top ten make up approximately 5.3% of the sample.

Beyond this particular receptor, the publication reports: VDJdb matching was skewed toward anti-spike CD8 responses and likely underestimated virus-specific expansions by missing private and CD4 specificities.

This was a case-control study nested in a cohort of healthcare workers in London, UK, who had nasopharyngeal swab PCR tests and blood samples taken every week. Healthcare workers were enrolled in the week of the UK lockdown, from 23 to 31 March 2020, and were followed every week for up to 16 weeks. This TCR was recovered from an adult who was a healthcare worker with PCR-confirmed SARS-CoV-2 infection or an uninfected control (not recorded which). The material was whole blood, obtained at baseline. Rearrangement joined TRBV11-2 to TRBJ2-7, with 7 bases matching TRBD1. The sequenced DNA: TGTGCCAGCAGCTTATTCCGGGACAGCGTCTACGAGCAGTACTTC. This sequence encodes CASSLFRDSVYEQYF.